This TCR beta chain is from a study of blood T cells in healthy people across ages. Study-level information: With template switching, about one barcoded beta molecule was captured per two T cells.

Germline assignment: CDR1 KGHDR and CDR2 SFDVKD. J gave up 3 bases and V 11 bases, and 8 bases lay outside the gene matches. The CDR3 runs to 14 residues. The total RNA that was extracted per sample amounted to at least 5 micrograms. A second PCR, run for about 6 to 11 cycles, used a sample-barcoded 5' primer plus a J-beta primer mix. Every single cDNA molecule received a tag from a template-switch adaptor with 12 random nucleotides. A single record per CDR3 protein comes from TCRdb applying MiXCR to the 5' RACE reads. The repertoire holds roughly 860,000 distinct CDR3 sequences, with around 62% as singletons.

The J gene is TRBJ2-2, the V gene TRBV24-1; 7 bases line up with TRBD2. The TCR comes from a man between 25 and 39 years old in good health. Sample: blood. CDR3 coding DNA: TGTGCCAGCGGGGGACTGGATGACACCGGGGAGCTGTTTTTT. Its protein product is CASGGLDDTGELFF.